A single sample is the source of the 25 T cell receptor beta chains below, sequenced in a study of brain T cells in children with intractable seizures. The repertoire was sequenced with immunoSEQ multiplex PCR; TCRdb's copy has only in-frame clones and lacks some. Among around 80,000 clones listed, about 90% were seen once. The sequencing here drew on peripheral blood, taken at surgery. Receptors were obtained from a girl aged 2-9 years with Rasmussen encephalitis and intractable seizures.

The CDR3 DNA follows: TGTGCTAGTGGTACTTTAATCGGTGGCTACACCTTC. Protein sequence: CASGTLIGGYTF. V is TRBV12-5 and J is TRBJ1-2; D remains ambiguous. This CDR3 spans 12 amino acids. CDR1 and CDR2 (germline): LGHNT, FRNRAP. V shed 5 bases and J shed 7 bases, with 11 bases lying between them.

The gene calls are TRBV11-2 and TRBJ1-1; D is perhaps TRBD1 (5 bases). Germline values: CDR1 SGHAT, CDR2 FQNNGV. The ends were cut back, 1 base at V and 6 bases at J, with 21 bases in the middle. This CDR3 contains 17 residues. The CDR3, as DNA: TGTGCCAGCAGCTTAGGAAATATAGGCGGGGCGCGGGCTGAAGCTTTCTTT. Its translation is CASSLGNIGGARAEAFF.

This clone was seen just once. V and J are TRBV5-4 and TRBJ2-6, with TRBD2 matching 8 bases. Germline V gene sequence: CDR1 SGHNT, CDR2 YYREEE (reference sequence). The CDR3 loop spans 18 amino acids. V gave up 4 bases and J gave up 0 bases; unmatched junction bases: 9. The CDR3 reads CASSPLSGGPSGANVLTF. DNA of the CDR3: TGTGCCAGCAGCCCCCTAAGCGGGGGACCCTCTGGGGCCAACGTCCTGACTTTC.

This clone appeared once. The chain has TRBV7-9 and TRBJ2-7, with unresolved D. Trimming stripped 1 base from V and 2 bases from J, with 12 bases between. Germline V gives CDR1 SEHNR, CDR2 FQNEAQ (reference sequence). This CDR3 is built from 15 residues. CDR3 coding DNA: TGTGCCAGCAGCTTAGAGTGGACGGCCGCCTACGAGCAGTACTTC. It codes for CASSLEWTAAYEQYF.

V gene TRBV7-3 combines with J gene TRBJ2-1, with D perhaps matching TRBD1 (5 bases). From germline, CDR1 is SGHTA and CDR2 FQGTGA. The CDR3 consists of 13 residues. The germline V and J ends were trimmed by 5 bases and 8 bases, with 13 bases remaining between them. CDR3 protein: CASSGTGVDEQFF. CDR3 coding DNA: TGTGCCAGCAGCGGAACAGGAGTCGATGAGCAGTTCTTC.

The genes are TRBV5-4 and TRBJ2-3; D remains unclear. The CDR3 sequence is 16 residues long. Trimming left V 6 bases short and J 1 base short, with 18 bases between. Germline CDR1 SGHNT, CDR2 YYREEE (reference sequence). CDR3 residues: CASTPNLGQGTDTQYF. CDR3 in DNA: TGTGCCAGCACCCCAAATTTAGGGCAAGGCACAGATACGCAGTATTTT.

The J gene is TRBJ1-2, the V gene TRBV19; D gene ambiguous. The V and J ends lost 7 bases and 2 bases respectively, with 14 bases between them. Germline CDR1 and CDR2: LNHDA and SQIVND (reference sequence). This CDR3 spans 14 amino acids. The CDR3, as DNA: TGTGCCAGTACGAAAGGATCCGCGAACTATGGCTACACCTTC. Translating gives CASTKGSANYGYTF.

This clone was observed a single time. The gene calls are TRBV5-1 and TRBJ1-2, with 7 bases lining up with TRBD1. V was pared by 4 bases and J by 0 bases, with 6 bases of the junction left unmatched. The CDR3 spans 15 residues. Per the germline V gene, CDR1 is SGHRS and CDR2 is YFSETQ. The CDR3 DNA is TGCGCCAGCAGCCCGGGACAGCTAACTAACTATGGCTACACCTTC. It yields the protein CASSPGQLTNYGYTF.

V is TRBV6-5 and J is TRBJ2-1; 9 bases fit TRBD2. The ends lost 6 bases at V and 3 bases at J; junction bases unmatched: 6. Germline V gene sequence: CDR1 MNHEY, CDR2 SVGAGI. The CDR3 contains 15 residues. DNA for the CDR3: TGTGCCAGCAGGCCTCTAGCGGGGATCTACAATGAGCAGTTCTTC. This codes for CASRPLAGIYNEQFF.

The chain couples TRBV11-2 to TRBJ2-7; D unclear. The CDR3 runs 14 residues. Germline CDR1 reads SGHAT; CDR2 reads FQNNGV. Between the trimmed V and J ends, which lost 2 bases and 1 base, there was a span of 9 bases. CDR3 bases: TGTGCCAGCAGCTTATTTCAGGAATCCTACGAGCAGTACTTC. It is translated as CASSLFQESYEQYF.

The genes are TRBV7-6 and TRBJ2-5, with D perhaps given as TRBD1 or TRBD2 (5 bases each). V was pared by 0 bases and J by 5 bases, with 19 bases between. CDR3 length: 17 amino acids. Germline CDR1 is SGHVS and CDR2 is FNYEAQ. The CDR3 loop reads CASSLATMVRVGETQYF. CDR3 in DNA: TGTGCCAGCAGCTTAGCGACTATGGTCAGGGTCGGGGAGACCCAGTACTTC.

V is TRBV9 and J is TRBJ1-6; D gene unclear. CDR1 is SGDLS and CDR2 is YYNGEE in the germline V gene. V dropped 0 bases and J dropped 10 bases, with 17 bases sitting between them. This CDR3 contains 16 residues. The CDR3 loop is CASSVGVGGLGSPLHF. DNA for the CDR3: TGTGCCAGCAGCGTAGGGGTCGGTGGCCTTGGGTCACCCCTCCACTTT. The full variable domain, its missing parts supplied by reference TRBV9 and TRBJ1-6, is DSGVTQTPKHLITATGQRVTLRCSPRSGDLSVYWYQQSLDQGLQFLIQYYNGEERAKGNILERFSAQQFPDLHSELNLSSLELGDSALYFCASSVGVGGLGSPLHFGNGTRLTVT.

The chain employs TRBV3-1 (or the pseudogene TRBV3-2) and TRBJ2-3; 15 nucleotides line up with TRBD2. This CDR3 is built from 18 residues. The V gene's germline CDR1 is LGHDT and CDR2 YNNKEL (reference sequence). V shed 3 bases, J shed 3 bases, and the junction held 7 bases outside the gene matches. The CDR3 region has the DNA TGTGCCAGCAGCCACACCTCGGGACTAGCGGGAGGAACAGATACGCAGTATTTT. This codes for CASSHTSGLAGGTDTQYF.

This clone was counted only a few times. Other DNA sequences in this specimen translate into the identical CDR3. The chain couples TRBV11-2 to TRBJ1-1; D gene ambiguous. Per germline, CDR1 SGHAT and CDR2 FQNNGV. Trimming removed 1 base at V and 1 base at J, with 4 bases between. This CDR3 has 13 amino acids. The CDR3 sequence is CASSLGRNTEAFF. The DNA of the CDR3 is TGTGCCAGCAGCTTAGGCAGGAACACTGAAGCTTTCTTT.

The chain joins TRBV19 to TRBJ2-3, with D perhaps TRBD2 (7 bases). The germline CDR1 and CDR2 sequences are LNHDA and SQIVND (reference sequence). The V and J ends lost 5 bases and 0 bases respectively, with 18 bases between them. CDR3 length: 17 amino acids. CDR3 sequence (DNA): TGTGCCAGTAGTGTTGCGCGGGGGCAGTACAGCACAGATACGCAGTATTTT. Its translation is CASSVARGQYSTDTQYF.

The V gene is TRBV11-3, the J gene TRBJ2-1, with D maybe TRBD2 (6 bases). Between the trimmed V and J ends, which lost 7 bases and 1 base, there was a span of 11 bases. Germline loops: CDR1 SGHNT, CDR2 YENEEA. The CDR3 runs to 14 residues. The CDR3 coding sequence is TGTGCCAGCACTCCACGGGGGTCCTACAATGAGCAGTTCTTC. Translating gives CASTPRGSYNEQFF.

This sequence joins TRBV4-2 and TRBJ2-1, with 10 bases fitting TRBD2. This CDR3 comprises 17 residues. Germline CDR1 LGHNA, CDR2 YNFKEQ. V was pared by 0 bases and J by 8 bases, with 10 bases of the junction left unmatched. The CDR3 bases are TGTGCCAGCAGCCAAGATCACAAGCGGGAGGGCCACTATGAGCAGTTCTTC. Translated, it gives CASSQDHKREGHYEQFF.

The chain is built from TRBV7-6 and TRBJ1-2; D is possibly TRBD1 (6 bases). Germline loops: CDR1 SGHVS, CDR2 FNYEAQ. The CDR3 totals 13 residues. V lost 5 bases and J 8 bases, leaving 15 bases between the germline ends. The CDR3 DNA reads TGTGCCAGCAGCACCCCGGGGGGCCTCGGCTACACCTTC. As protein: CASSTPGGLGYTF.

This clone was recorded a few times. The V gene is TRBV9, the J gene TRBJ2-7, with D unresolved. This CDR3 comprises 15 residues. The V gene's germline CDR1 is SGDLS and CDR2 YYNGEE. V lost 4 bases and J lost 2, with 16 bases in between. The CDR3 DNA sequence: TGTGCCAGCAGCCGAGAAAGGCACGGTACCTACGAGCAGTACTTC. Its translation: CASSRERHGTYEQYF. The entire variable domain, with the rest obtained from reference TRBV9 and TRBJ2-7, is as follows: DSGVTQTPKHLITATGQRVTLRCSPRSGDLSVYWYQQSLDQGLQFLIQYYNGEERAKGNILERFSAQQFPDLHSELNLSSLELGDSALYFCASSRERHGTYEQYFGPGTRLTVT.

The V call is TRBV12-3 or TRBV12-4, the J call TRBJ2-7; the match to TRBD1 covers 7 bases. The CDR3 covers 13 residues. V gave up 3 bases and J gave up 3 bases; unmatched junction bases: 2. Here the CDR3 reads CASSLGQIYEQYF. In DNA, the CDR3 is TGTGCCAGCAGTTTGGGACAGATCTACGAGCAGTACTTC.

The gene calls are TRBV27 and TRBJ2-2; D is undetermined. CDR1 and CDR2 from the germline V gene are MNHEY and SMNVEV (reference sequence). The V gene lost 3 bases and the J gene lost 7 bases, with 3 bases spanning the gap. The CDR3 is 11 residues long. The DNA for the CDR3 is TGTGCCAGCAGTTTCCGCGGGGAGCTGTTTTTT. Encoded protein: CASSFRGELFF.

V gene TRBV9 combines with J gene TRBJ2-3; 10 bases map to TRBD2. CDR1 is SGDLS and CDR2 is YYNGEE in the germline V gene. This CDR3 spans 20 amino acids. After removal of 0 bases from V and 5 bases from J, the junction contained 18 bases not matched to a gene. The CDR3 region has the DNA TGTGCCAGCAGCGTAGAGCCTGGACTAGCGAGCGGGGGGGTGGTAGATACGCAGTATTTT. Protein sequence: CASSVEPGLASGGVVDTQYF.

This clone was counted once. V is TRBV7-6 and J is TRBJ2-2; D possibly corresponds to TRBD2 (5 bases). Germline lookup yields CDR1 SGHVS and CDR2 FNYEAQ. The CDR3 spans 16 residues. Trimming left V 5 bases short and J 0 bases short, with 13 bases between. The CDR3 sequence: CASSPRLLPNTGELFF. In nucleotides, the CDR3 is TGTGCCAGCAGCCCTCGACTACTTCCGAACACCGGGGAGCTGTTTTTT. The variable domain in full, completed from reference TRBV7-6 and TRBJ2-2, reads GAGVSQSPRYKVTKRGQDVALRCDPISGHVSLYWYRQALGQGPEFLTYFNYEAQQDKSGLPNDRFSAERPEGSISTLTIQRTEQRDSAMYRCASSPRLLPNTGELFFGEGSRLTVL.

This clone has a handful of counts. The chain recombines TRBV4-1 with TRBJ1-2; D remains ambiguous. There are 14 residues in the CDR3. The V end was cut by 3 bases, the J end by 8 bases, with 16 bases between. Per the germline V gene, CDR1 is MGHRA and CDR2 is YSYEKL. The CDR3 loop is CASSHRLNGGGYTF. DNA of the CDR3: TGCGCCAGCAGCCACCGACTTAATGGCGGGGGCTACACCTTC.

This sequence joins TRBV6-5 and TRBJ2-3; tentatively, D is TRBD1 (6 bases). Looked up from germline, CDR1 is MNHEY and CDR2 is SVGAGI. V gave up 5 bases and J gave up 0 bases, with 9 bases separating them. The CDR3 covers 14 residues. The CDR3: CASSPGVSTDTQYF. The CDR3 DNA sequence: TGTGCCAGCAGTCCAGGGGTTAGCACAGATACGCAGTATTTT.